A selection of T cell receptor beta chains follows, all from one sample in a study of graft-versus-host responses after intestinal transplantation. Here immunoSEQ multiplex PCR was the method, and the copy in TCRdb shows in-frame clones only, minus some. Of 65,000 to 100,000 clones in the sample, around 93% are singletons; the top ten hold roughly 0.36%. Antigens for these TCRs are unknown. Here the sequenced sample was unstimulated CD8+ T cells sorted from spleen or lymph node cells, taken before transplant. All receptors come from a human donor who was the organ donor for an intestinal transplant. Each CDR3 is given with its conserved first and last residue. A D gene is named only where the DNA matches it firmly. Not all rows give a size; the values are once, few, many and, for expanded clones, a class.

TRBV9,TRBJ1-2,-,-,TGTGCCAGCAAGGGGGGGGAACCTTACTATGGCTACACCTTC,CASKGGEPYYGYTF
TRBV7-3,TRBJ2-5,TRBD2,-,TGTGCCAGCAGCCGTAGCGGGGGGGACCAAGAGACCCAGTACTTC,CASSRSGGDQETQYF
TRBV19,TRBJ1-2,TRBD1,-,TGTGCCAGTAGTATAGACGGGACAGCTTTCTATGGCTACACCTTC,CASSIDGTAFYGYTF
TRBV6-6,TRBJ1-4,-,-,TGTGCCAGCAGTCCTCCGGGAGATGAAAAACTGTTTTTT,CASSPPGDEKLFF
TRBV27,TRBJ1-6,TRBD1,-,TGTGCCAGCAGTTACCAGGGGGGCTCCTATAATTCACCCCTCCACTTT,CASSYQGGSYNSPLHF
TRBV19,TRBJ1-1,-,-,TGTGCCAGTAGTTGGGGGGGGCCGGGCACTGAAGCTTTCTTT,CASSWGGPGTEAFF
TRBV28,TRBJ1-6,-,-,TGTGCCGCGAGCGGGTTGGCACCCCTCCACTTT,CAASGLAPLHF
TRBV28,TRBJ1-2,-,once,TGTGCCAGCAGTTTTATAGGGGCGTATGGCTACACCTTC,CASSFIGAYGYTF
TRBV5-1,TRBJ2-7,-,-,TGCGCCAGCGCCCAGGGGGGAGCCTACGAGCAGTACTTC,CASAQGGAYEQYF
TRBV9,TRBJ2-7,-,-,TGTGCCAGCAGCGTCGGGACAAGCTACGAGCAGTACTTC,CASSVGTSYEQYF
TRBV4-1,TRBJ2-7,TRBD2,-,TGCGCCAGCAGCCAACCCGGCGGGGGGGCCGACGAGCAGTACTTC,CASSQPGGGADEQYF
TRBV5-1,TRBJ2-7,TRBD1,-,TGCGCCAGCAGCTGGACACCGGACAGGGCGACCTACGAGCAGTACTTC,CASSWTPDRATYEQYF
TRBV5-4,TRBJ2-1,TRBD2,-,TGTGCCAGCAGCCGGACTAGCGGGGGGCCCCACTACAATGAGCAGTTCTTC,CASSRTSGGPHYNEQFF
TRBV25-1,TRBJ2-5,-,-,TGTGCCAGCAACTGGCCAGGTGGGACCCAGTACTTC,CASNWPGGTQYF
TRBV9,TRBJ2-1,-,-,TGTGCCAGCAGCTCTCCCACCGATAGGGGGGGCGATGAGCAGTTCTTC,CASSSPTDRGGDEQFF
TRBV4-3,TRBJ2-1,-,-,TGCGCCAGCAGCCCTGGGTTGGGGCACAATGAGCAGTTCTTC,CASSPGLGHNEQFF
TRBV6-1,TRBJ1-6,-,-,TGTGCCAGCAGTGAATTGGGCGGGGGTAATTCACCCCTCCACTTT,CASSELGGGNSPLHF
TRBV4-3,TRBJ1-4,-,few,TGCGCCAGCAGCCAATACAGGGATGAAAAACTGTTTTTT,CASSQYRDEKLFF
TRBV7-6,TRBJ2-3,-,-,TGTGCCAGCAGCCCCCCCCAGAGCACAGATACGCAGTATTTT,CASSPPQSTDTQYF
TRBV5-6,TRBJ2-7,TRBD2,-,TGTGCCAGCAGCTTGGGGGCTAGCGGGATTTCCTACGAGCAGTACTTC,CASSLGASGISYEQYF
TRBV19,TRBJ2-7,-,-,TGTGCCAGTAGTATCAGCGTGAGCTCCTACGAGCAGTACTTC,CASSISVSSYEQYF
TRBV5-5,TRBJ2-7,TRBD1,-,TGTGCCAGCAGTTTGACGTTGGACAGGGCCTACGAGCAGTACTTC,CASSLTLDRAYEQYF
TRBV4-3,TRBJ2-5,TRBD1,-,TGCGCCAGCAGCCAAGGGACAGGGGGCGAAGAGACCCAGTACTTC,CASSQGTGGEETQYF
TRBV10-3,TRBJ2-5,-,-,TGTGCCATCAGTGAGTCCTTCCGAGCAGGGTCAAAGGAGACCCAGTACTTC,CAISESFRAGSKETQYF
TRBV7-9,TRBJ1-1,TRBD1,-,TGTGCCACCGGACAGGTGGCCACTGAAGCTTTCTTT,CATGQVATEAFF
TRBV4-1,TRBJ1-1,TRBD1,-,TGCGCCAGCAGCCTCGGGACAGGGAACACTGAAGCTTTCTTT,CASSLGTGNTEAFF
TRBV7-9,TRBJ2-1,-,-,TGTGCCGGTTCCAGGGACGGGACAAACAATGAGCAGTTCTTC,CAGSRDGTNNEQFF
TRBV30,TRBJ2-6,-,-,TGTGCCTGGAGCCCTCTCACGGGCTCTGGGGCCAACGTCCTGACTTTC,CAWSPLTGSGANVLTF
TRBV21-1,TRBJ1-1,-,-,TGTGCCAGCAGCAAAGTTCATGACGGGAGAAAGACTGAAGCTTTCTTT,CASSKVHDGRKTEAFF
TRBV7-9,TRBJ2-5,TRBD2,-,TGTGCCAGCAGCGCCCAAGCGAGCGGGGCTGTCGGTGAGACCCAGTACTTC,CASSAQASGAVGETQYF
TRBV28,TRBJ1-5,-,-,TGTGCCAGCAGTTTGCGCGACAGTAATCAGCCCCAGCATTTT,CASSLRDSNQPQHF
TRBV2,TRBJ2-7,TRBD1,-,TGTGCCAGCAGCCTCCTGGGACAGGGGGCTGACGAGCAGTACTTC,CASSLLGQGADEQYF
TRBV15,TRBJ2-7,TRBD2,once,TGTGCCACCAGCAGAGGGTTCGGACTAGCGGACTACGAGCAGTACTTC,CATSRGFGLADYEQYF
TRBV29-1,TRBJ2-3,-,-,TGCAGCGTTGAAACAGGCAGGCTACGAGATACGCAGTATTTT,CSVETGRLRDTQYF
TRBV27,TRBJ2-7,TRBD1,-,TGTGCCAGCAGTTCTGCGGTCGGGACAGGGCACTACGAGCAGTACTTC,CASSSAVGTGHYEQYF
TRBV7-8,TRBJ2-3,-,-,TGTGCCAGCAGCTTAGTGCTTTTCCCGGGGGGCACAGATACGCAGTATTTT,CASSLVLFPGGTDTQYF